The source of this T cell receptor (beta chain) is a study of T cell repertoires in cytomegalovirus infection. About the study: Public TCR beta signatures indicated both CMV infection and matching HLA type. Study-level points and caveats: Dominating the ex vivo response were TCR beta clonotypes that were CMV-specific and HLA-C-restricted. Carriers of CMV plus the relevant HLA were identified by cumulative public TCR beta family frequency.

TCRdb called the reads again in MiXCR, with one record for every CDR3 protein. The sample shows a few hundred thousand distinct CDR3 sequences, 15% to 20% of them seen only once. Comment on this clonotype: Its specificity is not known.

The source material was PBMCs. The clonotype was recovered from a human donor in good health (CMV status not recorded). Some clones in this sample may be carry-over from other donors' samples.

The CDR3 DNA reads TGTGCCAGCAGCGGTTCGGGCCGACCCCTCCACTTT. This gives the protein CASSGSGRPLHF. V and J are TRBV7-2 and TRBJ1-6, with D unresolved. The length of the CDR3 is 12 residues. V was clipped by 5 bases and J by 12 bases, with 11 bases between them. Germline values: CDR1 SGHTA, CDR2 FQGNSA.